Listed below are T cell receptor beta chains from one sample, sequenced in a study of PD-1 blockade in classical Hodgkin lymphoma. Clones were read by immunoSEQ multiplex PCR, and TCRdb kept only the in-frame ones, dropping some. The sample includes 13,000 to 15,000 clones, roughly nine tenths of them seen just once. Material: CD8+ T cells from blood. Source of these receptors: a human donor with classical Hodgkin lymphoma. Both conserved end residues are part of each CDR3. The order of the fields is D gene, clone size, J gene, V gene, CDR3 DNA, CDR3 protein. D genes are given only for firm matches. Clone size appears in some rows only: once, few, many, or a class for an expanded clone.

D: .; size: .; J: TRBJ1-3; V: TRBV7-9; DNA: TGTGCCAGCAGCTTAGTCGTTCGGGGCTCTGGAAACACCATATATTTT; CDR3: CASSLVVRGSGNTIYF
D: TRBD2; size: .; J: TRBJ2-5; V: TRBV6-4; DNA: TGTGCCAGCAGTGTGTCGGGAGGGCACCAAGAGACCCAGTACTTC; CDR3: CASSVSGGHQETQYF
D: .; size: .; J: TRBJ2-6; V: TRBV27; DNA: TGTGCCAGCAGTTTATCCGCCTCTGGGGCCAACGTCCTGACTTTC; CDR3: CASSLSASGANVLTF
D: .; size: .; J: TRBJ1-1; V: TRBV6-6; DNA: TGTGCCAGCAGTTCCGCCGGGAGAGAAGCTTTCTTT; CDR3: CASSSAGREAFF
D: .; size: .; J: TRBJ1-5; V: TRBV7-8; DNA: TGTGCCAGCAGCTTACGGCAGGGAGGTCAGCCCCAGCATTTT; CDR3: CASSLRQGGQPQHF
D: .; size: once; J: TRBJ2-5; V: TRBV21-1; DNA: TGTGCCAGCAGCAAGAGACTCGGGGAGACCCAGTACTTC; CDR3: CASSKRLGETQYF
D: .; size: .; J: TRBJ1-1; V: TRBV7-3; DNA: TGTGCCAGCAGCATCGGGGCCAACACTGAAGCTTTCTTT; CDR3: CASSIGANTEAFF
D: .; size: .; J: TRBJ1-4; V: TRBV7-9; DNA: TGTGCCAGCAGCTTACAGGAGTACGATGAAAAACTGTTTTTT; CDR3: CASSLQEYDEKLFF
D: .; size: .; J: TRBJ1-1; V: TRBV27; DNA: TGTGCCAGCAGTTTAATTTCGGGGGCGGACACTGAAGCTTTCTTT; CDR3: CASSLISGADTEAFF
D: TRBD2; size: .; J: TRBJ2-3; V: TRBV7-3; DNA: TGTGCCAGCAGCTTAGGGGTAGCGGGGTCGCAGGTTACGCAGTATTTT; CDR3: CASSLGVAGSQVTQYF